This TCR beta chain was observed in a study of shared clonotypes between healthy human individuals. Study-wide points: Sequencing depth was a factor that was expected to affect clonotype sharing among donors. Clonotypes shared by all four sorted-subset donors had higher generation probabilities than non-shared clonotypes.

Concerning this clone: The antigen remains undetermined. Distinct nucleotide sequences in the sample also encode this CDR3.

Donors, healthy HIV-negative adults, lacked recent acute infections or vaccinations. The assay was carried out at the deep level. Only in-frame clones appear in the TCRdb table, and some are missing; sequencing was by immunoSEQ multiplex PCR. The top ten clones hold about 0.39% of a sample with about 2.4 million clones, roughly 93% of them seen once. This CDR3 has 15 residues. The V gene's germline CDR1 is SGHTS and CDR2 YDEGEE. V was clipped by 0 bases and J by 0 bases, with 7 bases between them. V is TRBV5-8 and J is TRBJ2-1; D call uncertain. This receptor was identified in a man between 18 and 35 years old in good health. Some clones in this sample may be carry-over from other donors' samples. The sequencing input was naive CD4+ T cells from PBMCs. As to subset: CD45RA+ positively selected. The CDR3 DNA reads TGTGCCAGCAGCTTGGCCGGTCTCTCCTACAATGAGCAGTTCTTC. It translates to CASSLAGLSYNEQFF.